The rows below give T cell receptor beta chains drawn from one sample of a study of shared clonotypes between healthy human individuals. Clones were sequenced by immunoSEQ multiplex PCR, and TCRdb holds only the in-frame ones, with some missing. The table has about 2.1 million clones, over 85% seen once. The sequencing input was naive CD8+ T cells from PBMCs. The receptors come from a man between 18 and 29 years old in good health. Some clones in this sample may be carry-over from other donors' samples. Each CDR3 is given with its conserved first and last residue. Clone size is stated in some rows and not others, as once, few, many or a class when expanded.

CASSYLEANYGYTF	-	TRBV6-5	TRBJ1-2
CASSQDSIAGVSYNEQFF	-	TRBV14	TRBJ2-1
CSVPREGAGYNEQFF	-	TRBV29-1	TRBJ2-1
CASSWVGGEQFF	-	TRBV27	TRBJ2-1
CASSSRQASHQPQHF	-	TRBV28	TRBJ1-5
CASSLLTAKNEQFF	-	TRBV27	TRBJ2-1
CASSDSQGPYNEQFF	-	TRBV2	TRBJ2-1
CASSYGGSEQYF	-	TRBV6-5	TRBJ2-7
CASSQAKRRPVGYNEQFF	-	TRBV4-3	TRBJ2-1
CASSLGSLAGGGQETQYF	-	TRBV13	TRBJ2-5
CASSLSTGAEAFF	-	TRBV27	TRBJ1-1
CASSPSGRGEQYF	-	TRBV9	TRBJ2-7
CASSLLVSGNTIYF	-	TRBV28	TRBJ1-3
CASSSSGTPDTQYF	-	TRBV7-9	TRBJ2-3
CASSLGGLATYEQYF	-	TRBV7-6	TRBJ2-7
CASSGSTSPPAPEQFF	-	TRBV9	TRBJ2-1
CASSNLQREENTGELFF	-	TRBV18	TRBJ2-2
CASSVWTSGSYEQYF	-	TRBV2	TRBJ2-7
CASSLDRAGNTIYF	once	TRBV5-4	TRBJ1-3
CASSLSAGGNQPQHF	-	TRBV11-2	TRBJ1-5
CASSIDLRQNYGYTF	-	TRBV19	TRBJ1-2
CASSLTSSLGDTQYF	once	TRBV27	TRBJ2-3
CATQPGLAGVVHEQFF	-	TRBV28	TRBJ2-1
CASSQGLAVGYNEQFF	-	TRBV7-7	TRBJ2-1
CASRPRDYSYNEQFF	-	TRBV6-5	TRBJ2-1
CASKQWDRDPYEQYF	-	TRBV19	TRBJ2-7
CASSLYGEGSSGELFF	-	TRBV5-6	TRBJ2-2
CASSPPSASLSTEAFF	-	TRBV5-1	TRBJ1-1
CASSMGQGTANYGYTF	-	TRBV4-3	TRBJ1-2
CASSLIWGRQSTDTQYF	-	TRBV28	TRBJ2-3
CASSTRDYSYEQYF	-	TRBV19	-
CASSEAYEQYF	few	TRBV2	TRBJ2-7
CASSLERTWDTQYF	-	TRBV7-3	TRBJ2-3
CASSPGSRVWGPETQYF	once	TRBV28	TRBJ2-5
CASSLKGVGEKLFF	once	TRBV27	TRBJ1-4
CASSYPPNEQFF	-	TRBV6-5	TRBJ2-1
CAISDPTQSYEQYF	-	TRBV10-3	TRBJ2-7